These T cell receptor beta chains were read from a single sample in a study of cytomegalovirus exposure and HLA in healthy donors. Produced via immunoSEQ multiplex PCR; TCRdb's table is partial and in-frame only. The sample lists 66,000 or so clones; roughly 90% were seen once. The specimen sequenced was PBMCs. The origin of the receptors is a man younger than 40 in good health and CMV-seropositive. CDR3s include the opening cysteine and the closing phenylalanine or tryptophan. A D gene is named only where the DNA matches it firmly. Rows may omit the clone size; those that give it use once, few, many or a size class.

CDR3nt	CDR3aa	d_gene	v_gene	j_gene	abundance
TGTGCCAGCAGCCAAGATCGCGACATGAACACCGGGGAGCTGTTTTTT	CASSQDRDMNTGELFF	NA	TRBV4-2	TRBJ2-2	NA
TGTGCCAGCAGCACGTTTCAACCGGGTGAAAAACTGTTTTTT	CASSTFQPGEKLFF	NA	TRBV5-5	TRBJ1-4	NA
TGCGCCAGCAGCGCCAGGGCGGGAGGGGACACTGAAGCTTTCTTT	CASSARAGGDTEAFF	NA	TRBV5-1	TRBJ1-1	once
TGTGCCAGCAGCTTAGTAACTAGCGGCCAAGAGACCCAGTACTTC	CASSLVTSGQETQYF	TRBD2	TRBV11-3	TRBJ2-5	NA
TGTGCAAGTCGCCCTGAGGGACATTCCTACGAGCAGTACTTC	CASRPEGHSYEQYF	NA	TRBV12-2	TRBJ2-7	NA
TGTGCCAGCAGCTTTAATCAGGGGGAAGGGGAGTATCAGCCCCAGCATTTT	CASSFNQGEGEYQPQHF	TRBD1	TRBV28	TRBJ1-5	NA
TGTGCCAGCAGCCCGTCCTCTGGAGCGGGCACCTACAATGAGCAGTTCTTC	CASSPSSGAGTYNEQFF	NA	TRBV14	TRBJ2-1	NA
TGCGCCAGCAGCCCGACGGGGTTACTGGCTGGAAACACCATATATTTT	CASSPTGLLAGNTIYF	NA	TRBV5-1	TRBJ1-3	once
TGTGCCAGCAGCTTAGGGGGCGCAGTCACTGAAGCTTTCTTT	CASSLGGAVTEAFF	NA	TRBV11-3	TRBJ1-1	NA
TGTGCCAGCAGCACGTACAGGGGGCGAGACACTGAAGCTTTCTTT	CASSTYRGRDTEAFF	TRBD1	TRBV7-9	TRBJ1-1	NA
TGCGCCAGCAGCCCCTTTGGACAGGGGGCCGTTGGCTACACCTTC	CASSPFGQGAVGYTF	TRBD1	TRBV5-1	TRBJ1-2	NA
TGTGCCAGCAGCTTGGACATCTGGACCGGGGAGCTGTTTTTT	CASSLDIWTGELFF	NA	TRBV11-3	TRBJ2-2	NA
TGTGCCAGCAGCTTAGATCGGGGGGGCAATGAGCAGTTCTTC	CASSLDRGGNEQFF	TRBD2	TRBV13	TRBJ2-1	NA